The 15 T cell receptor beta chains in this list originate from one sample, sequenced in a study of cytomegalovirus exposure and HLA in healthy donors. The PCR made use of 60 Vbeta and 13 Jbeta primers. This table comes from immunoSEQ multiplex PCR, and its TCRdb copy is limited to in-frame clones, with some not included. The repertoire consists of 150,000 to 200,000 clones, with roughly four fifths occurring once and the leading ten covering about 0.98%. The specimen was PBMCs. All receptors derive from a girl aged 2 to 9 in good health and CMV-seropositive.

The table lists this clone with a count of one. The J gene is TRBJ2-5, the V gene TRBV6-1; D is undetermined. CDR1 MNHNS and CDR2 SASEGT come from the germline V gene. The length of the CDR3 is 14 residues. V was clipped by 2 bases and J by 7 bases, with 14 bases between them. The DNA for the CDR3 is TGTGCCAGCAGTGAACTTGGCCTTCCGGGGACCCAGTACTTC. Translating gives CASSELGLPGTQYF.

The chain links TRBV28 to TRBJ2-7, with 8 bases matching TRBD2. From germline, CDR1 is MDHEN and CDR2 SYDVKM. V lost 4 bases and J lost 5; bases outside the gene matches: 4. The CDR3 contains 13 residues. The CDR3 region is CASSSGAGDEQYF. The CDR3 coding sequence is TGTGCCAGCAGTTCTGGAGCGGGAGACGAGCAGTACTTC.

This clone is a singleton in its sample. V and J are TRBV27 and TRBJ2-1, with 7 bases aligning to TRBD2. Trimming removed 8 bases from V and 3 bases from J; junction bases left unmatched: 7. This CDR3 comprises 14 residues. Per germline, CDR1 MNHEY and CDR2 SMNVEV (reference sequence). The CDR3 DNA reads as TGTGCCAGCCGCCGCGGGAGTAACTACAATGAGCAGTTCTTC. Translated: CASRRGSNYNEQFF.

The CDR3 DNA reads as TGTGCCTGGAGTGTTGACAGCCAAGAGACCCAGTACTTC. It specifies CAWSVDSQETQYF. The chain has TRBV30 and TRBJ2-5; perhaps TRBD1 as D (5 bases). Between the trimmed V and J ends, which lost 0 bases and 1 base, there was a span of 6 bases. The CDR3 loop spans 13 amino acids. The germline V gene encodes CDR1 GTSNPN and CDR2 SVGIG (reference sequence).

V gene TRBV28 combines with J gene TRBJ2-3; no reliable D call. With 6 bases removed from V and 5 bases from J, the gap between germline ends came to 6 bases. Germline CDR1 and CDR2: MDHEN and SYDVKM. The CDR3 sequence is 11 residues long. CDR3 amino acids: CASRAQDTQYF. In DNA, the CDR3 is TGTGCCAGCAGGGCTCAAGATACGCAGTATTTT. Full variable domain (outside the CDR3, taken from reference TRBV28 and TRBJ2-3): DVKVTQSSRYLVKRTGEKVFLECVQDMDHENMFWYRQDPGLGLRLIYFSYDVKMKEKGDIPEGYSVSREKKERFSLILESASTNQTSMYLCASRAQDTQYFGPGTRLTVL.

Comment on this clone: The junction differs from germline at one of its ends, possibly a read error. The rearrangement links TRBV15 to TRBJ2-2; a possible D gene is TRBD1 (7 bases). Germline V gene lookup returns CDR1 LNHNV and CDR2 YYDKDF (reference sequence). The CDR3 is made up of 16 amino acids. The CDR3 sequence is CAASRAGQEGGGELFF. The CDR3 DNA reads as TGTGCCGCCAGCAGGGCTGGACAGGAGGGTGGCGGGGAGCTGTTTTTT.

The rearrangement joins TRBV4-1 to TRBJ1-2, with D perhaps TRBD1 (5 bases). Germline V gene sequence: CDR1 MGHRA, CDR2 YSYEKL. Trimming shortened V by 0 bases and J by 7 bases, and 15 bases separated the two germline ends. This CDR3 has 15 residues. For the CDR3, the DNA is TGCGCCAGCAGCCAAGATAGGTCACAGGTACTTGGCTACACCTTC. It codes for CASSQDRSQVLGYTF.

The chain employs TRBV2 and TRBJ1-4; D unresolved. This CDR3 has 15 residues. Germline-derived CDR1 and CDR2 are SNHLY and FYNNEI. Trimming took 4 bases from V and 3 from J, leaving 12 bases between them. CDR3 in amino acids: CASSAVSNSNEKLFF. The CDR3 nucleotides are TGTGCCAGCAGTGCCGTCTCTAATTCTAATGAAAAACTGTTTTTT.

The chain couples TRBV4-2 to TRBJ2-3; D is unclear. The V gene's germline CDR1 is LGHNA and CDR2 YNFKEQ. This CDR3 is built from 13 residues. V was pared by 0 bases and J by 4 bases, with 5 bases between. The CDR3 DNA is TGTGCCAGCAGCCAAGAAGCCCCAGATACGCAGTATTTT. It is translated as CASSQEAPDTQYF.

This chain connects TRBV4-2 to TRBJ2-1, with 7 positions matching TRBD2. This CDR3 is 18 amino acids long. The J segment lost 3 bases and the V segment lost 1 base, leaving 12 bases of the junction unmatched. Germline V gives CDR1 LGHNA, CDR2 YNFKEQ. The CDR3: CASSQVVRLAESYNEQFF. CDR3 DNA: TGTGCCAGCAGCCAAGTCGTTCGCCTAGCGGAAAGCTACAATGAGCAGTTCTTC.

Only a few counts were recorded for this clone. CDR3 coding DNA: TGCGCCAGCAGCCACTTAGCGAAAAAAGAGACCCAGTACTTC. Its translation is CASSHLAKKETQYF. V is TRBV4-1 and J is TRBJ2-5, with D maybe TRBD2 (5 bases). V gave up 3 bases and J gave up 3 bases, with 11 bases separating them. CDR1 and CDR2 (germline): MGHRA, YSYEKL. The CDR3 is 14 residues long.

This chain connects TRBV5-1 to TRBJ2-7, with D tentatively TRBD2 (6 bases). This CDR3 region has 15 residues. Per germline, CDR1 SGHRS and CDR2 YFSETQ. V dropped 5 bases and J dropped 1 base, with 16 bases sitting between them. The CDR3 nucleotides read TGCGCCAGCAGGGGGGGAGGCCCTGGATCCTACGAGCAGTACTTC. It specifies CASRGGGPGSYEQYF.

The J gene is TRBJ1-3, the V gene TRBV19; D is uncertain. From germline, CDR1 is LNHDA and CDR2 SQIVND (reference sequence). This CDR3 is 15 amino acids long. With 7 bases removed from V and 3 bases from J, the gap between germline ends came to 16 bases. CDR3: CASTSTTSDGNTIYF. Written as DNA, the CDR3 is TGTGCCAGTACCTCCACAACAAGCGATGGAAACACCATATATTTT.

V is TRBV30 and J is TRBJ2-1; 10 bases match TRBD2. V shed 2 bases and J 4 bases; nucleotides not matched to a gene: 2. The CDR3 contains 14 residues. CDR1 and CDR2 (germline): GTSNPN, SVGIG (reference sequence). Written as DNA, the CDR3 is TGTGCCTGGAGTACTAGCGGGGTGTACAATGAGCAGTTCTTC. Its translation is CAWSTSGVYNEQFF.

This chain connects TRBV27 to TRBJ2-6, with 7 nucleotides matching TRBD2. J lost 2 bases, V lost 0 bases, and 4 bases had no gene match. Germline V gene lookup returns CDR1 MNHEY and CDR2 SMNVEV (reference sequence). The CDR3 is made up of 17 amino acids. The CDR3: CASSLSRLAAGANVLTF. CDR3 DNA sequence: TGTGCCAGCAGTTTATCAAGACTAGCAGCTGGGGCCAACGTCCTGACTTTC.